One T cell receptor (beta chain) is described in this entry. Participant ages covered about 18 to 89 years across 24 US areas. Allocation to cohorts depended on clinical history reported by the participants. Donors in Cohort 3 who had recovered were those with two negative PCRs, healthcare professional clearance, or resolution of their symptoms. This sample was included in a study of blood T cell repertoires in COVID-19. On the study more broadly: PBMCs, B-cell-depleted T cells, or T cells were the source of the cDNA or gDNA that made up the material.

This CDR3 region has 15 residues. Germline assignment: CDR1 LGHDT and CDR2 YNNKEL (reference sequence). The ends were cut back, 3 bases at V and 0 bases at J, with 11 bases in the middle. Assay: immunoSEQ multiplex PCR; the TCRdb copy retains only in-frame clones and omits some. This table has roughly 400,000 clones, about 87% appearing once. The chain employs TRBV3-1 (or the pseudogene TRBV3-2) and TRBJ1-1, with a possible D match to TRBD1 (6 bases). This sequence was found in a woman aged 50 to 60 who had recovered from COVID-19. The sequenced material came from PBMCs or T cells enriched from blood (not recorded which). This CDR3 is CASSQSGTLNTEAFF. In nucleotides, the CDR3 is TGTGCCAGCAGCCAGTCCGGGACATTGAACACTGAAGCTTTCTTT.